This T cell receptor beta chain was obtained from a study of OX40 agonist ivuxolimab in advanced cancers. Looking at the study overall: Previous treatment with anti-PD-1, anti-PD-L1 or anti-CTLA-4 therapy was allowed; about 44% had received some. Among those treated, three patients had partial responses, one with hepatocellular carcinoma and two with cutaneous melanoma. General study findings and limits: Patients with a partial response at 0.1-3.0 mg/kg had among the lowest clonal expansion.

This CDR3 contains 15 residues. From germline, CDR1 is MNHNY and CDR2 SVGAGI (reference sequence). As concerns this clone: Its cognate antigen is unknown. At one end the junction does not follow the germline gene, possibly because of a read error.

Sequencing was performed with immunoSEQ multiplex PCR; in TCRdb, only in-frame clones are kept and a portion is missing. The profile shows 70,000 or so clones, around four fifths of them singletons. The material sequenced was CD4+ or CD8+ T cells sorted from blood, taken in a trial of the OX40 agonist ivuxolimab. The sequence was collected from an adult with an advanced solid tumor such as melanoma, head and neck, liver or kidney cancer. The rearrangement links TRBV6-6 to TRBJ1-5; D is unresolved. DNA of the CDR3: TGTGCCAGCAGTGACTCCGCGACGAGCAATCAGCCCCAGCATTTT. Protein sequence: CASSDSATSNQPQHF.